Here is one T cell receptor beta chain with its context. Its target antigen remains unknown. No base quality information exists; no much larger clone differs at one position. These data originate in a study of blood T cell repertoires in COVID-19 (dated by TCRdb to 2018 to 2020). At the level of the whole study: The collaborator samples originated in the United States, Italy and Spain and spanned the acute and convalescent phases of COVID-19. The material from the prospective study consisted of cDNA or gDNA derived from T cells, B-cell-depleted T cells, or PBMCs. The dataset comprised deeply sampled blood TCRbeta repertoires from subjects exposed to, actively infected with, or recovered from COVID-19. The repertoires were released in a freely available public database intended as a resource for research on the immune response to SARS-CoV-2. The samples were drawn from two sources: the first 160 participants of the ongoing ImmuneRACE study, and fewer than 1,500 subjects contributed by 6 global collaborators. A de-identified subject ID, COVID-19 status, age in years and sex were almost always included in the sample metadata. HLA class I and class II types, where available, came from metadata supplied by the sample provider rather than from assay-based typing. Results and caveats for the whole study, not just this receptor: The amount of clinical and demographic metadata varied by source and participant and was provided uncurated.

In the prospective study, participants were about 18 to 100 years old, resided in around 25 geographic areas of the United States, and were enrolled through a virtual design. Cohort assignment in the prospective study relied on participant-reported clinical history from a screening survey and a study questionnaire. In the prospective study, mobile phlebotomists collected whole blood, serum and a nasopharyngeal or oropharyngeal swab from each participant. Over a roughly two-month period, participants in the prospective study had the option of providing additional blood draws and questionnaires. Before DNA extraction, blood samples from the prospective study were shipped at room temperature or frozen. TCRbeta CDR3 regions were amplified from genomic DNA by means of the immunoSEQ Assay, a bias-controlled multiplex PCR. The authors processed their data as follows. The number of nucleated cells in each sample was estimated from the amplification of reference gene primers within the assay. Sequence reads were collapsed and filtered to measure the absolute abundance of every unique TCRbeta CDR3 rearrangement. For each sample, productive Simpson clonality was calculated as the square root of Simpson's diversity index over productive rearrangements. Not all clones reach the TCRdb copy of this immuneACCESS table, which keeps in-frame sequences only. Checked studies attribute under half of the gap to unresolved V genes and leave the rest unexplained. V and J calls and clone size are copied from that table; D and trimming were computed from the DNA. The sample records about 200,000 clones, about 86% of which are singletons. Jointly, the top ten make up less than 5% of the sample.

Looking up the germline V gene (reference sequence) yields CDR1 LNHDA and CDR2 SQIVND. V was cut back by 5 bases and J by 4 bases, leaving a gap of 14 bases between them. From the cysteine through the phenylalanine, the CDR3 covers 15 amino acids. Of all the DNA, just the CDR3 is kept, 45 bases in frame from base 1. Sequenced material: PBMCs or T cells enriched from blood (not recorded which). The chain is made from TRBV19 and TRBJ2-2, with a tentative D gene TRBD1 over 5 matching bases. The origin of this receptor is a woman between 35 and 50 years old with acute COVID-19. The CDR3 reads CASSGLGVTTGELFF. The nucleotides are TGTGCCAGTAGTGGGTTAGGGGTCACCACCGGGGAGCTGTTTTTT.